One sample yielded the 7 T cell receptor beta chains listed below, sequenced in a study of CD8 T cell repertoires and HIV-1 epitope variants. Antigens for these TCRs are unknown. Clones were sequenced by immunoSEQ multiplex PCR, and TCRdb holds only the in-frame ones, with some missing. The data contain 5,000 to 6,500 clones, approximately 66% of them singletons. Sequenced sample: cultured CD8+ T cells derived from PBMCs. The receptors derive from a male donor with HIV.

The rearrangement uses TRBV14 and TRBJ2-3; D is unclear. Trimming took 5 bases from V and 4 from J, leaving 10 bases between them. Germline CDR1 and CDR2: SGHDN and FVKESK. The CDR3 consists of 13 residues. Here the CDR3 reads CASSMTHPDTQYF. The CDR3 DNA is TGTGCCAGCAGCATGACTCACCCAGATACGCAGTATTTT.

This clone has a handful of counts. This chain links TRBV6-5 with TRBJ2-1, with 9 bases identical to TRBD1. CDR1 and CDR2 from the germline V gene are MNHEY and SVGAGI. J gave up 15 bases and V 5 bases, and 11 bases lay outside the gene matches. There are 13 residues in the CDR3. CDR3: CASSDQTGGFPFF. CDR3 bases: TGTGCCAGCAGTGACCAGACAGGGGGATTTCCGTTCTTC.

The J gene is TRBJ1-2, the V gene TRBV28; D is possibly TRBD1 (5 bases). The CDR3 totals 17 residues. V was shortened by 7 bases and J by 2 bases, with 23 bases between the two germline ends. CDR1 MDHEN and CDR2 SYDVKM come from the germline V gene. Written as DNA, the CDR3 is TGTGCCAGCACCCTGGGCCTTACAGGAATCAGAAACTATGGCTACACCTTC. The encoded protein is CASTLGLTGIRNYGYTF.

The CDR3, as DNA: TGTGCCAGCAGTCGCAGGGACTACAATGAGCAGTTCTTC. This encodes CASSRRDYNEQFF. This sequence joins TRBV6-5 and TRBJ2-1, with D perhaps TRBD1 (5 bases). V lost 5 bases and J 3 bases, leaving 8 bases between the germline ends. The length of the CDR3 is 13 residues. CDR1 is MNHEY, CDR2 SVGAGI, per germline.

V and J are TRBV11-2 and TRBJ2-1; D perhaps matches TRBD1 (5 bases). Trimming shortened V by 6 bases and J by 6 bases, and 15 bases separated the two germline ends. The CDR3 loop spans 14 amino acids. Per germline, CDR1 SGHAT and CDR2 FQNNGV. CDR3 loop: CASSFQDNTNEQFF. The CDR3 DNA is TGTGCCAGCAGTTTCCAGGACAACACCAATGAGCAGTTCTTC.

The V call is TRBV7-9, the J call TRBJ1-5; 10 bases map to TRBD1. V shed 5 bases and J 2 bases; nucleotides not matched to a gene: 15. Germline V gene sequence: CDR1 SEHNR, CDR2 FQNEAQ (reference sequence). This CDR3 has 19 amino acids. The CDR3: CASSMMPGQGSGGNQPQHF. Here the CDR3 DNA reads TGTGCCAGCAGCATGATGCCGGGACAGGGGAGTGGGGGCAATCAGCCCCAGCATTTT.

The chain employs TRBV4-1 and TRBJ2-2; tentative D call: TRBD1 (6 bases). V lost 2 bases and J lost 5, with 6 bases in between. The CDR3 runs to 13 residues. The germline CDR1 and CDR2 sequences are MGHRA and YSYEKL. The CDR3 region has the DNA TGCGCCAGCAGCCAACAGGGGACCGGGGAGCTGTTTTTT. It encodes CASSQQGTGELFF.